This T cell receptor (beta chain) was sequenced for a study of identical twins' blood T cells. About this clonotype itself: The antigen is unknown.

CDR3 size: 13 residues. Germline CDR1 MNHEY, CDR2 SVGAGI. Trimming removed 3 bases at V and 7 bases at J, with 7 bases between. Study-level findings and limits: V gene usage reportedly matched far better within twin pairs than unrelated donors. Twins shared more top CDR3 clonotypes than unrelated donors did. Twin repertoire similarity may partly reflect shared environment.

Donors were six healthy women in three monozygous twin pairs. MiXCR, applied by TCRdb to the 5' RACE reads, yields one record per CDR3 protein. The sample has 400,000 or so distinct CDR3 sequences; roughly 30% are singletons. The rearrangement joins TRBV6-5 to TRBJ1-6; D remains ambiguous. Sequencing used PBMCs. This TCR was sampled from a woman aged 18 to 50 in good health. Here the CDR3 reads CASSYFSNSPLHF. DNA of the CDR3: TGTGCCAGCAGTTATTTCTCAAATTCACCCCTCCACTTT.